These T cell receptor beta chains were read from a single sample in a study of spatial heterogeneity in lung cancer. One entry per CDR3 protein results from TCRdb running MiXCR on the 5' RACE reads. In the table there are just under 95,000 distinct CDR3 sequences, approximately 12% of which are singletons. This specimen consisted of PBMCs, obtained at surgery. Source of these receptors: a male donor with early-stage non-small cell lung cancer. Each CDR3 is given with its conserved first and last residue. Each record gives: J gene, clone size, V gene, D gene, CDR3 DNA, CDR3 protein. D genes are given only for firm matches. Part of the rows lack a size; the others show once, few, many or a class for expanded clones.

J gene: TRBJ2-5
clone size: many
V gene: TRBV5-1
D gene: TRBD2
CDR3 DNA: TGCGCCAGCAACTCGGGACTAGCCGAAGAGACCCAGTACTTC
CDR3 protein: CASNSGLAEETQYF

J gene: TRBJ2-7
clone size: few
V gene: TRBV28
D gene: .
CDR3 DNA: TGTGCCAGCAGTCTTCTTCTGAGGGAGCAGTACTTC
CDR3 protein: CASSLLLREQYF

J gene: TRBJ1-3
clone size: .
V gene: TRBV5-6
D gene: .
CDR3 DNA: TGTGCCAGCAGCCCTGGAACAAAAAGAGATTTCTCCTCTGGAAACACCATATATTTT
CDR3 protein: CASSPGTKRDFSSGNTIYF

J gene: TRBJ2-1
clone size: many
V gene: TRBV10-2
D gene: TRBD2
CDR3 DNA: TGCGCCAGCAGCCGCGGGGGCGGGGGGGCTAATGAGCAGTTCTTC
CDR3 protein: CASSRGGGGANEQFF

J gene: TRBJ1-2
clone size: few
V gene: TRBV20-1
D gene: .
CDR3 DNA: TGCAGTGCTAGAGATGAAATACGGGGCAGGCGCGGCTACACCTTC
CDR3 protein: CSARDEIRGRRGYTF

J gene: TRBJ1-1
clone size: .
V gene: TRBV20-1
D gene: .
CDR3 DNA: TGCAGTGCTTCATGGACCTACACTGAAGCTTTCTTT
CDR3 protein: CSASWTYTEAFF

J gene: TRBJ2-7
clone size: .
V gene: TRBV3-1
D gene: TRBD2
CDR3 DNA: TGTGCCAGCAGCCAAGATAGGGGAGCGGGAAGTTACTACGAGCAGTACTTC
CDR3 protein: CASSQDRGAGSYYEQYF

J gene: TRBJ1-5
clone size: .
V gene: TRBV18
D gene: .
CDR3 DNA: TGTGCCAGCTCAGTACAGAGTAATCAGCCCCAGCATTTT
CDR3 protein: CASSVQSNQPQHF

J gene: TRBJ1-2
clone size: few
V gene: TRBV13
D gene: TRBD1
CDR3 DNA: TGTGCCAGCAGTAAAGGGACAGGGGAAAATGGCTACACCTTC
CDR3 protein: CASSKGTGENGYTF

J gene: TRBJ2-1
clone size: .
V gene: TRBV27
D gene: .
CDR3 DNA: TGTGCCAGCAGTTTGGGTCAGGCCCTAAGGAATGAGCAGTTCTTC
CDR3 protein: CASSLGQALRNEQFF

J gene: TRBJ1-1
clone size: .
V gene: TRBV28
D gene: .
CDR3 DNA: TGTGCCAGTCAGGGGAACACTGAAGCTTTCTTT
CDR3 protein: CASQGNTEAFF

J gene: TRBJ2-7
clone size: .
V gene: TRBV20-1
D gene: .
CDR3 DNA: TGCAGCGGCGTTACAGGTTTTTCCTACGAGCAGTACTTC
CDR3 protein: CSGVTGFSYEQYF

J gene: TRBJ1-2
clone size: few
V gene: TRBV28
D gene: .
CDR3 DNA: TGTGCCAGCAGGCCAGAGGTCCCTTATGGCTACACCTTC
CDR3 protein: CASRPEVPYGYTF

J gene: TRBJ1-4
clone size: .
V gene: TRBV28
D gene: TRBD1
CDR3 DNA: TGTGCCAGCAGAGAGACAGGGGGAACCTTCGGAAAACTGTTTTTT
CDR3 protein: CASRETGGTFGKLFF

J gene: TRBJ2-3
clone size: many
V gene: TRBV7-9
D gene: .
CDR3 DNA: TGTGCCAGCACACAACGAGGGGTTAGCACAGATACGCAGTATTTT
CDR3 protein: CASTQRGVSTDTQYF

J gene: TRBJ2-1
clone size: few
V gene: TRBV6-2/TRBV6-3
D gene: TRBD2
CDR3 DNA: TGTGCCAGCAGGTCCCCGGCGGGGGGGTCGAGAGATGAGCAGTTCTTC
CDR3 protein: CASRSPAGGSRDEQFF

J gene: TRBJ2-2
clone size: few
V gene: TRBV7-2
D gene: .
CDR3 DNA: TGTGCCAGCAGCCAGCGGACCGGTGTGTTCGTCACCGGGGAGCTGTTTTTT
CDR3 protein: CASSQRTGVFVTGELFF

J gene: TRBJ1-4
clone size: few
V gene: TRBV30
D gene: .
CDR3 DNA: TGTGCCTGGAGTGTTCGGGGGCCTGAAAAACTGTTTTTT
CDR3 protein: CAWSVRGPEKLFF

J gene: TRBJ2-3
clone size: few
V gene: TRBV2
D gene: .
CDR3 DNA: TGTGCCAGCAGTGATTTTGGCGGATACACAGATACGCAGTATTTT
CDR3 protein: CASSDFGGYTDTQYF

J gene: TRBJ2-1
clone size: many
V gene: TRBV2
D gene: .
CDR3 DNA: TGTGCCAGCAGAAGAGAGGGGAGTGAGCAGTTCTTC
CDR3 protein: CASRREGSEQFF

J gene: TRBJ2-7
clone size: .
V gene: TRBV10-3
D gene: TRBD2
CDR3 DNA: TGTGCCATCAGTGAACGGGGGGTTGACGAGCAGTACTTC
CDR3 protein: CAISERGVDEQYF

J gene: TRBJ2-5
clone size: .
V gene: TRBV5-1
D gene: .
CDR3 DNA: TGCGCCAGCAGCTTGGGGAATAGGGGTAAAGAGACCCAGTACTTC
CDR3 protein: CASSLGNRGKETQYF

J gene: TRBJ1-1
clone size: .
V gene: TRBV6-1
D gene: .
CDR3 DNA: TGTGCCAGCAACAGCATCGCGGGGATGAACACTGAAGCTTTCTTT
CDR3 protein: CASNSIAGMNTEAFF

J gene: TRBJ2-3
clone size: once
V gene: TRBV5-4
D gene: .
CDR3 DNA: TGTGCCAGCAGCTTGGTGAGGTCAGATACGCAGTATTTT
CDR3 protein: CASSLVRSDTQYF

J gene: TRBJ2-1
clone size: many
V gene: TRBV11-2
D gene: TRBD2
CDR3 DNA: TGTGCCAGCAGCTTAAGGCGGACTAGCGGGACAGACAATGAGCAGTTCTTC
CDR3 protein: CASSLRRTSGTDNEQFF

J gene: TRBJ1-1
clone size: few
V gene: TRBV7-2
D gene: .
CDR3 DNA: TGTGCCAGCAGCTATCAGAGAACATCGAACACTGAAGCTTTCTTT
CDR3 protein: CASSYQRTSNTEAFF

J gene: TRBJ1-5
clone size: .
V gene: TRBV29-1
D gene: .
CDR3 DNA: TGCAGCGTTGTCCTGAGGGGGTCTCATCAGCCCCAGCATTTT
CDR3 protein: CSVVLRGSHQPQHF

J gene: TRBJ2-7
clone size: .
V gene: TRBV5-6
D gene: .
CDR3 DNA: TGTGCCAGCAGCTCATCAGGAGCCTCCTACGAGCAGTACTTC
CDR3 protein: CASSSSGASYEQYF

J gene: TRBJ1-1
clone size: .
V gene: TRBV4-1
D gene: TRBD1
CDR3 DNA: TGCGCCAGCAGCCAAGCGGACAGGGACGACACTGAAGCTTTCTTT
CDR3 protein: CASSQADRDDTEAFF

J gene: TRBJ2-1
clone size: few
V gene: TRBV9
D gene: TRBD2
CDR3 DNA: TGTGCCAGCAGCCCTAGCGGGGGCACATACAATGAGCAGTTCTTC
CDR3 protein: CASSPSGGTYNEQFF

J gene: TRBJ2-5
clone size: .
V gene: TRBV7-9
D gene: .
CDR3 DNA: TGTGCCAGCAGTTGGACTTACCCAGAGACCCAGTACTTC
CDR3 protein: CASSWTYPETQYF

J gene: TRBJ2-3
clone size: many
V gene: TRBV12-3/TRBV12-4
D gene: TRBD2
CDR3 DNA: TGTGCCAGCAGTTTATACGGCCTCGGACTAGCGGACGGAGATACGCAGTATTTT
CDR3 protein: CASSLYGLGLADGDTQYF

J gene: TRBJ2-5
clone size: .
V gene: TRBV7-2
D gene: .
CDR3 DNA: TGTGCCAGCAGCTTAATGGCAGCTTTAGTAGGAGAGACCCAGTACTTC
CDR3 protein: CASSLMAALVGETQYF

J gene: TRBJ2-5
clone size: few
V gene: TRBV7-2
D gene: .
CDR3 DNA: TGTGCCAGCAGCTTACCGGGACGGACCCAGTACTTC
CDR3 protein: CASSLPGRTQYF

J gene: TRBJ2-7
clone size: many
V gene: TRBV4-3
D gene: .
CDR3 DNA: TGCGCCAGCAGCCGGCAGGACTCCTACGAGCAGTACTTC
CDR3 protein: CASSRQDSYEQYF

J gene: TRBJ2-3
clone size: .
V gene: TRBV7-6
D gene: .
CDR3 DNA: TGTGCCAGCCGACTCATAGGTGGCACAGATACGCAGTATTTT
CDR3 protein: CASRLIGGTDTQYF

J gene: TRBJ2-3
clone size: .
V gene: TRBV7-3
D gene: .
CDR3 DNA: TGTGCCAGCAGCCCAAACGGTTTGGGTAGAACAGATACGCAGTATTTT
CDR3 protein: CASSPNGLGRTDTQYF

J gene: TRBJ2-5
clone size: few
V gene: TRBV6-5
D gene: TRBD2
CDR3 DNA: TGTGCCAGCAGTTCCCCGGGACTAGCGGGGGATGAGACCCAGTACTTC
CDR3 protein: CASSSPGLAGDETQYF

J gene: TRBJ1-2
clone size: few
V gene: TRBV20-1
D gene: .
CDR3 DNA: TGCAGTGCTAGAGATGGGGGCACAAACTATGGCTACACCTTC
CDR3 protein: CSARDGGTNYGYTF

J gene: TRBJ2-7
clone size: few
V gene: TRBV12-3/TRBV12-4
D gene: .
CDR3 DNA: TGTGCCAGCAGTCGAAACAGGGTAATGCAGTACTTC
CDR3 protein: CASSRNRVMQYF

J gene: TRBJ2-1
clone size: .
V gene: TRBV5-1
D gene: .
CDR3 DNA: TGCGCCAGCAGTCTGGATACCTCCTACAATGAGCAGTTCTTC
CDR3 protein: CASSLDTSYNEQFF

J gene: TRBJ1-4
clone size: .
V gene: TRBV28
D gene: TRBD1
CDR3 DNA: TGTGCCAGCAGTTTACCCCCTACAGGGGCAGGAGAAAAACTGTTTTTT
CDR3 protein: CASSLPPTGAGEKLFF

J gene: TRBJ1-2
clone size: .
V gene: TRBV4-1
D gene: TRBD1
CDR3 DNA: TGCGCCAGCAGCCAGACGACAGGGCCCGGCTACACCTTC
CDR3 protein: CASSQTTGPGYTF

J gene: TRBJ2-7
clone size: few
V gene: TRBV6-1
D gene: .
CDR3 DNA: TGTGCCAGCAGTGTTAGGACTCATCGGGAGCAGTACTTC
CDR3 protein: CASSVRTHREQYF

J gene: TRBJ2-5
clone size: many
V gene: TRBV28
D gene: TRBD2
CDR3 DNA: TGTGCCAGCACCCCCGGACTAGCGGGGGCCTCGGCCCAAGAGACCCAGTACTTC
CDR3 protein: CASTPGLAGASAQETQYF